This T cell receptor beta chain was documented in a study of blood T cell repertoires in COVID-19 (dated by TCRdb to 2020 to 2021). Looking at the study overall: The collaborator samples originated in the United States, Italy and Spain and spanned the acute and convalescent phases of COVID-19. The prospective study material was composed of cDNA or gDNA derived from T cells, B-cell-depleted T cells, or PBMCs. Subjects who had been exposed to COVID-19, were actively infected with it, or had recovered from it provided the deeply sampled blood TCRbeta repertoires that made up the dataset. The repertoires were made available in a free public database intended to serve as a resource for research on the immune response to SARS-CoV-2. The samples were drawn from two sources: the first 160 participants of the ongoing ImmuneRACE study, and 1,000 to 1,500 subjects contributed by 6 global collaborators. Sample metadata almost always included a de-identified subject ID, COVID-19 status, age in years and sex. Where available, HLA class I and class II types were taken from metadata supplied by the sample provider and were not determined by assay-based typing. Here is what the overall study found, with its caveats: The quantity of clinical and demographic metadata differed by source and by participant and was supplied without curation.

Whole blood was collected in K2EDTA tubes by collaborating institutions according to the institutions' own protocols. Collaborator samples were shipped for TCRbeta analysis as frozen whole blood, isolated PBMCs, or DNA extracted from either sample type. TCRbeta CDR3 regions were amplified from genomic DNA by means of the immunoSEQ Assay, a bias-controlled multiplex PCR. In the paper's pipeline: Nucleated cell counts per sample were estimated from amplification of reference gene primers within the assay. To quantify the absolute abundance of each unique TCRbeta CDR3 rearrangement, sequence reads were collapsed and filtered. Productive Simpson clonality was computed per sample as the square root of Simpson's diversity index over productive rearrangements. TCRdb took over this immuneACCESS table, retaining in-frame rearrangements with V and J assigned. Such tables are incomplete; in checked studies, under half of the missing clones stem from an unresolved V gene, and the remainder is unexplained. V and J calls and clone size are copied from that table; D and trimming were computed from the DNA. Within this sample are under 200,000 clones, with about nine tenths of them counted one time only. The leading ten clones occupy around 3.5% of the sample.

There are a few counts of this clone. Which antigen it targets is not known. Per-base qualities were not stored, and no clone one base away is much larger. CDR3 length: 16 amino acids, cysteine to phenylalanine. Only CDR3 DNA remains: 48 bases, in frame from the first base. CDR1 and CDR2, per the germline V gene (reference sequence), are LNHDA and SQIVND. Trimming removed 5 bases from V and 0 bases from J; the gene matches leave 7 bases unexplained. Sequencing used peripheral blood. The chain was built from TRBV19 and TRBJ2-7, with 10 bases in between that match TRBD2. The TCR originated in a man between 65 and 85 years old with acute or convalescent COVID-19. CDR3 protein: CASSPLAGALSYEQYF. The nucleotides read TGTGCCAGTAGTCCGCTAGCGGGGGCCCTCTCCTACGAGCAGTACTTC.